The 30 T cell receptor beta chains listed next were all sequenced from one sample in a study of cytomegalovirus exposure and HLA in healthy donors. A multiplex PCR was run with 60 Vbeta primers and 13 Jbeta primers. Using immunoSEQ multiplex PCR, the repertoire was profiled, and TCRdb retains in-frame clones only, with some absent. The sample comprises more than 70,000 clones, 70% to 85% of which are singletons, and under 3.5% rests with the top ten. Input material: PBMCs. These receptors came from a man in his fifties or sixties in good health and CMV-seropositive.

The chain recombines TRBV29-1 with TRBJ2-1, with 9 bases fitting TRBD2. With V trimmed by 7 bases and J by 10 bases, 11 bases remained unmatched. From germline, CDR1 is SQVTM and CDR2 ANQGSEA. This CDR3 comprises 13 residues. DNA for the CDR3: TGCAGCGCCAGCTTAGCGGGAGTAGGGGAGCAGTTCTTC. Translation gives CSASLAGVGEQFF.

The J gene is TRBJ2-1, the V gene TRBV6-5; TRBD1 might be the D (5 bases). Germline CDR1 reads MNHEY; CDR2 reads SVGAGI. The CDR3 sequence is 11 residues long. The V end lost 5 bases, the J end lost 14 bases, and 13 bases lay between the germline ends. The CDR3 DNA reads TGTGCCAGCAGTCAGGGTATGAATGAGTTCTTC. This translates into CASSQGMNEFF.

The V call is TRBV4-2, the J call TRBJ2-7; tentatively, D is TRBD1 (6 bases). With 0 bases removed from V and 0 bases from J, the gap between germline ends came to 12 bases. Per the germline V gene, CDR1 is LGHNA and CDR2 is YNFKEQ. This CDR3 spans 16 amino acids. The CDR3 DNA reads as TGTGCCAGCAGCCAAGATTGGATGGACAGCTCCTACGAGCAGTACTTC. Its translation: CASSQDWMDSSYEQYF.

DNA for the CDR3: TGTGCCAGCAGCTTAAGGCAGGGGAATGAAAAACTGTTTTTT. Translation gives CASSLRQGNEKLFF. The chain carries TRBV7-2 and TRBJ1-4; D possibly corresponds to TRBD1 (6 bases). CDR1 is SGHTA and CDR2 is FQGNSA in the germline V gene. The V end was cut by 2 bases, the J end by 5 bases, with 9 bases between. The CDR3 runs 14 residues.

CDR3 DNA: TGTGCCATCGGCGCGCTAGCGGGAGGGCGCAATGAGCAGTTCTTC. Amino acids: CAIGALAGGRNEQFF. The genes are TRBV10-3 and TRBJ2-1, with 12 bases matching TRBD2. J lost 6 bases, V lost 8 bases, and 8 bases had no gene match. The CDR3 contains 15 residues. Germline CDR1 is ENHRY and CDR2 is SYGVKD.

This clone has a handful of counts. V gene TRBV13 combines with J gene TRBJ2-1, with TRBD2 as a possible D gene (7 bases). V dropped 5 bases and J dropped 4 bases, with 21 bases sitting between them. Germline V lookup: CDR1 PRHDT, CDR2 FYEKMQ (reference sequence). The CDR3 consists of 17 residues. This chain's CDR3 is CASSTYLDAGAYNEQFF. CDR3 coding DNA: TGTGCCAGCAGCACCTACCTCGATGCGGGGGCATACAATGAGCAGTTCTTC.

The V and J genes are TRBV27 and TRBJ2-5; D gene ambiguous. The germline V and J ends were trimmed by 4 bases and 3 bases, with 3 bases remaining between them. CDR1 and CDR2 (germline): MNHEY, SMNVEV (reference sequence). There are 11 residues in the CDR3. DNA of the CDR3: TGTGCCAGCAGTTCAGAAGAGACCCAGTACTTC. Its protein is CASSSEETQYF.

V gene TRBV10-3 combines with J gene TRBJ2-3; TRBD1 might be the D (6 bases). The CDR3 runs to 16 residues. CDR1 and CDR2 from the germline V gene are ENHRY and SYGVKD. Trimming removed 4 bases from V and 4 bases from J, with 18 bases in between. CDR3 loop: CAISGPGHMKSDTQYF. The CDR3 coding sequence is TGTGCCATCAGTGGTCCGGGACACATGAAGTCAGATACGCAGTATTTT.

J is TRBJ2-3 and V is TRBV21-1; the table's D call, TRBD2, has no DNA check behind it. TRBV21-1 is flagged as a pseudogene. The CDR3 totals 18 residues. The CDR3 DNA reads TGTGCCAGCAGCAAATTCATTGGCGGGAGGGCCAGCACAGATACGCAGTATTTT. Translating it yields CASSKFIGGRASTDTQYF.

This rearrangement joins TRBV9 to TRBJ2-6; 7 bases are a match to TRBD2. The V gene's germline CDR1 is SGDLS and CDR2 YYNGEE. This CDR3 is built from 17 residues. After removal of 6 bases from V and 0 bases from J, the junction contained 9 bases not matched to a gene. CDR3 bases: TGTGCCAGCAACTTGGGGGGGGATCACTCTGGGGCCAACGTCCTGACTTTC. It is translated as CASNLGGDHSGANVLTF.

This clone occurred a few times. The chain is built from TRBV10-3 and TRBJ2-1; 11 nucleotides match TRBD2. V lost 5 bases to trimming and J lost 3 bases; unmatched junction nucleotides: 6. The CDR3 sequence is 16 residues long. Germline V lookup: CDR1 ENHRY, CDR2 SYGVKD. CDR3: CAISLGTSGVYNEQFF. The CDR3 DNA sequence: TGTGCCATCAGTCTCGGGACTAGCGGAGTCTACAATGAGCAGTTCTTC.

A single count supports this clone. J is TRBJ2-5 and V is TRBV11-3; 8 nucleotides agree with TRBD1. This CDR3 contains 13 residues. J gave up 5 bases and V 6 bases, and 5 bases lay outside the gene matches. Germline CDR1 SGHNT, CDR2 YENEEA. CDR3 in DNA: TGTGCCAGCAGGACAGGGGCTGGGGAGACCCAGTACTTC. It is translated as CASRTGAGETQYF. The full variable domain, in which reference TRBV11-3 and TRBJ2-5 provide the parts outside the CDR3, is EAGVVQSPRYKIIEKKQPVAFWCNPISGHNTLYWYLQNLGQGPELLIRYENEEAVDDSQLPKDRFSAERLKGVDSTLKIQPAELGDSAVYLCASRTGAGETQYFGPGTRLLVL.

The chain links TRBV5-1 to TRBJ2-5; 12 bases align to TRBD2. The J call may be faulty, since TRBJ2-7 better matches the DNA end. CDR1 is SGHRS and CDR2 is YFSETQ in the germline V gene. The CDR3 spans 18 residues. CDR3 in DNA: TGCGCCAGCAGCTTGGGACTAGCGGGAGTAGGGGGCTCCTACGAGCAGTACTTC. Translated, it gives CASSLGLAGVGGSYEQYF.

The rearrangement uses TRBV5-1 and TRBJ2-3; D is perhaps TRBD2 (6 bases). Trimming took off 7 bases at V and 1 base at J, with 13 bases between the two ends. The CDR3 is made up of 14 amino acids. From germline, CDR1 is SGHRS and CDR2 YFSETQ. The CDR3 nucleotides read TGCGCCAGCCAGGAGGGTGGGCGCACAGATACGCAGTATTTT. Translated, it gives CASQEGGRTDTQYF. Full variable domain (rest looked up from reference TRBV5-1 and TRBJ2-3): KAGVTQTPRYLIKTRGQQVTLSCSPISGHRSVSWYQQTPGQGLQFLFEYFSETQRNKGNFPGRFSGRQFSNSRSEMNVSTLELGDSALYLCASQEGGRTDTQYFGPGTRLTVL.

Note on this clone: At one boundary the junction diverges from the germline segment, which might be a read error. This chain uses TRBV27 with TRBJ2-6; the D gene is possibly TRBD1 (5 bases). The CDR3 extends over 18 amino acids. The germline V gene has CDR1 MNHEY and CDR2 SMNVEV (reference sequence). The CDR3 loop is CASSLRGYSSSGANGLTF. The CDR3, as DNA: TGTGCCAGCAGTTTAAGGGGTTACTCCAGCTCTGGGGCCAACGGCCTGACTTTC. Complete variable domain (other parts from reference TRBV27 and TRBJ2-6): EAQVTQNPRYLITVTGKKLTVTCSQNMNHEYMSWYRQDPGLGLRQIYYSMNVEVTDKGDVPEGYKVSRKEKRNFPLILESPSPNQTSLYFCASSLRGYSSSGANGLTFGAGSRLTVL.

This chain joins TRBV19 and TRBJ1-4, with D unclear. Trimming took 6 bases from V and 0 from J, leaving 8 bases between them. The CDR3 contains 14 residues. Germline V gene lookup returns CDR1 LNHDA and CDR2 SQIVND (reference sequence). The CDR3 coding sequence is TGTGCCAGTAGCGACATTGCAACTAATGAAAAACTGTTTTTT. Translation gives CASSDIATNEKLFF.

The genes are TRBV4-1 and TRBJ2-5; maybe TRBD1 (6 bases). The J call may be incorrect, as the DNA end agrees better with TRBJ2-7. The CDR3 contains 18 residues. Germline loops: CDR1 MGHRA, CDR2 YSYEKL. CDR3 region: CASSQEENRALLSYEQYF. In DNA form, the CDR3 reads TGCGCCAGCAGCCAAGAGGAAAACAGGGCCCTTCTCTCCTACGAGCAGTACTTC.

The V call is TRBV6-4, the J call TRBJ2-1; TRBD2 matches 13 bases. The V and J ends lost 4 bases and 8 bases, in that order; junction bases with no gene match: 14. Germline CDR1 MRHNA, CDR2 SNTAGT. The CDR3 has 18 amino acids. CDR3: CASSVGLQLAGGGDEQFF. The CDR3 DNA reads TGTGCCAGCAGTGTTGGCCTCCAACTAGCGGGAGGGGGAGATGAGCAGTTCTTC.

This clone was observed a single time. This chain links TRBV9 with TRBJ2-1, with D possibly matching TRBD2 (6 bases). The V gene's germline CDR1 is SGDLS and CDR2 YYNGEE. This CDR3 has 15 amino acids. Trimming stripped 0 bases from V and 5 bases from J, with 12 bases between. In DNA form, the CDR3 reads TGTGCCAGCAGCGTAGGCGGGACGGATAACAATGAGCAGTTCTTC. Its protein product is CASSVGGTDNNEQFF.

The chain is built from TRBV7-2 and TRBJ1-6; possibly TRBD1 for D (5 bases). The V gene lost 1 base and the J gene lost 10 bases, with 14 bases spanning the gap. Germline CDR1 is SGHTA and CDR2 is FQGNSA. The CDR3 consists of 15 residues. CDR3 region: CASSLGPGEESPLHF. CDR3 coding DNA: TGTGCCAGCAGCTTAGGACCGGGGGAAGAATCACCCCTCCACTTT. Using reference TRBV7-2 and TRBJ1-6 for the parts outside the CDR3, the full variable domain is GAGVSQSPSNKVTEKGKDVELRCDPISGHTALYWYRQSLGQGLEFLIYFQGNSAPDKSGLPSDRFSAERTGGSVSTLTIQRTQQEDSAVYLCASSLGPGEESPLHFGNGTRLTVT.

This chain joins TRBV15 and TRBJ1-5; D uncertain. Germline V CDR1 and CDR2: LNHNV, YYDKDF (reference sequence). This CDR3 has 18 amino acids. Trimming stripped 1 base from V and 3 bases from J, with 19 bases between. The CDR3 spells CATSRVWVVLGNNQPQHF. DNA for the CDR3: TGTGCCACCAGCAGAGTTTGGGTTGTTTTGGGCAACAATCAGCCCCAGCATTTT. Together with reference TRBV15 and TRBJ1-5, the CDR3 gives the full variable domain: DAMVIQNPRYQVTQFGKPVTLSCSQTLNHNVMYWYQQKSSQAPKLLFHYYDKDFNNEADTPDNFQSRRPNTSFCFLDIRSPGLGDTAMYLCATSRVWVVLGNNQPQHFGDGTRLSIL.

V and J are TRBV9 and TRBJ1-4, with D maybe TRBD1 (5 bases). Germline loops: CDR1 SGDLS, CDR2 YYNGEE. The CDR3 contains 17 residues. The V and J ends lost 4 bases and 0 bases respectively, with 16 bases between them. This CDR3 is CASSPSGAPATNEKLFF. In DNA, the CDR3 is TGTGCCAGCAGCCCGAGTGGGGCACCTGCAACTAATGAAAAACTGTTTTTT.

The V and J genes are TRBV28 and TRBJ2-1; maybe TRBD1 (5 bases). The V gene lost 9 bases and the J gene lost 1 base, with 16 bases spanning the gap. The CDR3 has 15 amino acids. Germline CDR1 MDHEN, CDR2 SYDVKM. The CDR3 coding sequence is TGTGCCAGTAGCCGTCAGGGTGGGTCCTACAATGAGCAGTTCTTC. Its protein product is CASSRQGGSYNEQFF.

The V gene is TRBV5-1, the J gene TRBJ2-1, with D perhaps matching TRBD2 (6 bases). The CDR3 is 17 amino acids. V gave up 1 base and J gave up 9 bases, with 23 bases separating them. CDR1 and CDR2 (germline): SGHRS, YFSETQ. The chain's CDR3 is CASSLLSSGRILPEQFF. The CDR3 nucleotides read TGCGCCAGCAGCTTGCTCTCCAGCGGGCGGATTTTGCCTGAGCAGTTCTTC.

V and J are TRBV27 and TRBJ2-3; D is possibly TRBD1 (6 bases). This CDR3 is built from 14 residues. CDR1 and CDR2 from the germline V gene are MNHEY and SMNVEV (reference sequence). V was shortened by 6 bases and J by 1 base, with 11 bases between the two germline ends. The DNA of the CDR3 is TGTGCCAGCAGCAAAAACAGGGGCACAGATACGCAGTATTTT. Its translation: CASSKNRGTDTQYF.

The rearrangement joins TRBV2 to TRBJ2-1; D not resolved. Germline CDR1 SNHLY, CDR2 FYNNEI. CDR3 length: 15 amino acids. V lost 2 bases and J lost 8, with 16 bases in between. CDR3 in amino acids: CASSEKLPTSYEQFF. CDR3 nucleotide sequence: TGTGCCAGCAGTGAAAAACTACCGACCAGCTATGAGCAGTTCTTC.

The genes are TRBV1 and TRBJ2-5; TRBD1 was called by the table and not checked on the DNA. Judging by the DNA end, TRBJ2-7 fits better; the J call may be wrong. TRBV1 is a listed pseudogene. The CDR3 extends over 18 amino acids. CDR3 sequence: CTSSQDGQGNDTPYEQYF. CDR3 coding DNA: TGCACCAGCAGCCAAGATGGACAGGGGAACGATACTCCCTACGAGCAGTACTTC.

The V and J genes are TRBV30 and TRBJ1-3; 7 bases are a match to TRBD1. The germline V gene encodes CDR1 GTSNPN and CDR2 SVGIG (reference sequence). V was pared by 2 bases and J by 4 bases, with 8 bases of the junction left unmatched. CDR3 length equals 15 residues. The CDR3 DNA reads as TGTGCCTGGAGTTTACAGGGGTTAAACGGAAACACCATATATTTT. Encoded protein: CAWSLQGLNGNTIYF. The variable domain in full, with the rest retrieved from reference TRBV30 and TRBJ1-3, is SQTIHQWPATLVQPVGSPLSLECTVEGTSNPNLYWYRQAAGRGLQLLFYSVGIGQISSEVPQNLSASRPQDRQFILSSKKLLLSDSGFYLCAWSLQGLNGNTIYFGEGSWLTVV.

The CDR3 spells CASSIRGAAYEQYF. The CDR3 DNA follows: TGTGCCAGCAGTATCCGCGGGGCAGCATACGAGCAGTACTTC. The chain has TRBV27 and TRBJ2-7; TRBD2 might be the D (6 bases). The CDR3 totals 14 residues. The germline V gene has CDR1 MNHEY and CDR2 SMNVEV (reference sequence). V gave up 5 bases and J gave up 4 bases, with 15 bases separating them.

This clone was observed a handful of times. This chain joins TRBV7-6 and TRBJ1-2; no clear D gene. The germline V and J ends were trimmed by 9 bases and 7 bases, with 18 bases remaining between them. The CDR3 extends over 13 amino acids. CDR1 and CDR2 from the germline V gene are SGHVS and FNYEAQ. As DNA, the CDR3 is TGTGCCAGTGAGGGCGCAAACAACGTTGGCTACACCTTC. It codes for CASEGANNVGYTF.